This note documents a single T cell receptor (beta chain) sequence. Antigen: not known. This sample is part of a study of shared clonotypes between healthy human individuals. Overall study context: A couple of women and three men aged 18 to 49 served as donors. Points from the study as a whole: With few donors, the genetic and exposure-history diversity represented was limited.

In the authors' methods: Without quality scores, immunoSEQ junctional reads could not be filtered like full-length reads. Sequencing was performed with immunoSEQ multiplex PCR; in TCRdb, only in-frame clones are kept and a portion is missing. The V and J calls and the clone size are those of that table, but D and trimming were determined from the DNA. Of about 480,000 clones detected, over 60% appear once; the ten largest clones hold approximately 13%. The CDR3 totals 14 residues. CDR1 and CDR2 (germline): MDHEN, SYDVKM. The V and J ends lost 1 base and 7 bases respectively, with 11 bases between them. The healthy adult donors were HIV-negative and reported no recent acute infections or vaccinations.

The sequenced sample was PBMCs. The receptor's source is a woman aged 40-49 years in good health. Some clones in this sample may be carry-over from other donors' samples. This chain connects TRBV28 to TRBJ1-5; D is uncertain. CDR3 residues: CASSLSGVEQPQHF. In DNA, the CDR3 is TGTGCCAGCAGTTTATCTGGGGTTGAGCAGCCCCAGCATTTT.